This TCR beta chain derives from a study of blood T cell repertoires in COVID-19. Turning to the study itself: PBMCs, B-cell-depleted T cells, or T cells provided the cDNA or gDNA that made up the material.

The CDR3 runs 15 residues. Germline CDR1 reads KGHSH; CDR2 reads LQKENI. Trimming stripped 2 bases from V and 4 bases from J, with 12 bases between. As processed by the authors: Using reference gene primer amplification, nucleated cell counts were estimated. Some clones are missing from TCRdb's copy, which holds only in-frame ones; the method was immunoSEQ multiplex PCR. V, J and clone size were drawn from that table, and D and trimming were deduced from the DNA. Here the sample spans some 64,000 clones, about four fifths being singletons. Sequencing used peripheral blood. The rearrangement joins TRBV18 to TRBJ1-3, with D perhaps matching TRBD1 (6 bases). The TCR originated in a man aged 60 to 69 with COVID-19, enrolled during active disease. CDR3 DNA: TGTGCCAGCTCACCAGGGACACCCGGGGGAAACACCATATATTTT. This codes for CASSPGTPGGNTIYF.